This T cell receptor beta chain emerged from a study of cytomegalovirus exposure and HLA in healthy donors. The donors formed part of the roughly 110-subject validation cohort, distinct from the roughly 620-subject first cohort. With 5 bases removed from V and 6 bases from J, the gap between germline ends came to 13 bases. There are 14 residues in the CDR3. In germline, CDR1 is SEHNR, CDR2 FQNEAQ (reference sequence). Repertoires were generated with immunoSEQ multiplex PCR, while TCRdb's copy carries only in-frame clones and drops some. The table has some 260,000 clones, about 90% seen once; the top ten hold approximately 12%.

J is TRBJ2-2 and V is TRBV7-9; possibly TRBD2 for D (6 bases). The sequenced sample was PBMCs. The source of this sequence is a man between 18 and 29 years old in good health and CMV-seropositive. Here the CDR3 DNA reads TGTGCCAGCAGCCGATCGACTAGACCCGGGGAGCTGTTTTTT. Translating gives CASSRSTRPGELFF.